The clone carrying this T cell receptor beta chain was counted at least ten times. Its antigen is not known. This sample is drawn from a study of metastatic and nonmetastatic thyroid tumors. Study overall: Repertoire comparison spanned blood and tumor or nodule tissue of malignant and benign thyroid patients. Whole-study findings and limits: Malignant tumors reportedly showed significantly higher TCR beta diversity than benign nodules in both blood and tumor.

Trimming left V 1 base short and J 5 bases short, with 12 bases between. Germline CDR1 reads MGHDK; CDR2 reads SYGVNS. The CDR3 has 14 residues. Per the study methods: Researchers built a distant-metastasis classifier for papillary thyroid cancer that drew on CDR3 differences across clinicopathological groups. Through MiXCR, TCRdb re-clonotyped the PCR reads. The V and J calls, along with clone size, are taken from TCRdb and not from the paper's own processing. Here the sample spans 35,000 to 50,000 clones, 9% to 14% being singletons. The entire patient cohort was treatment-naive prior to thyroid surgery.

This TCR was recovered from a male donor with papillary thyroid cancer or a benign thyroid nodule (not recorded which). Some clones in this sample may be carry-over from other donors' samples. Sequences were obtained from blood. The chain carries TRBV25-1 and TRBJ2-7, with D tentatively TRBD1 or TRBD2 (5 bases each). CDR3 region: CASSELAGRDEQYF. The CDR3 DNA follows: TGTGCCAGCAGTGAATTGGCAGGGAGAGACGAGCAGTACTTC.